This T cell receptor beta chain was recorded in a study of control samples from healthy donors and cancer patients. Assay: immunoSEQ multiplex PCR; the TCRdb copy retains only in-frame clones and omits some. Of 100,000 to 150,000 clones listed, about 90% are singletons. The CDR3 sequence is 13 residues long. The V gene's germline CDR1 is MNHEY and CDR2 SVGAGI. Trimming shortened V by 0 bases and J by 3 bases, and 3 bases separated the two germline ends. This clonotype was sampled from a middle-aged man in good health. V usage is TRBV6-5 and J usage is TRBJ1-3; D remains unclear. Source material: blood. CDR3 residues: CASSYSVGNTIYF. The DNA of the CDR3 is TGTGCCAGCAGTTACTCAGTTGGAAACACCATATATTTT.